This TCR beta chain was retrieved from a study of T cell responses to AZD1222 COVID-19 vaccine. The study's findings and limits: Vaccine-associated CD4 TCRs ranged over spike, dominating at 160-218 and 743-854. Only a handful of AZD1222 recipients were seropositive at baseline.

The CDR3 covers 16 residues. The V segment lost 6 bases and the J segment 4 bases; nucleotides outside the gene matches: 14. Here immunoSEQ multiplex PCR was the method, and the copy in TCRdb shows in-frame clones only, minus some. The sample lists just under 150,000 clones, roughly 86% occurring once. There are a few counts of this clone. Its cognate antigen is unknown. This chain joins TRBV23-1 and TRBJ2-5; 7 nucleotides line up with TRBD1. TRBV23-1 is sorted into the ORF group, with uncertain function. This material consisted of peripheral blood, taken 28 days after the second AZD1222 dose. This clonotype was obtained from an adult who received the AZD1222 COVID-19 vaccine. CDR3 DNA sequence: TGCGCCAGCAGAGATCTACAGGGGACGCAGGGAGAGACCCAGTACTTC. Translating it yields CASRDLQGTQGETQYF.